Listed here are 3 T cell receptor beta chains from one sample, sequenced in a study of vaccination effects on CD4 cells after COVID-19. Expansion with viral peptide pools was applied to antigen-specific CD4+ T cells by the ViraFEST assay prior to sequencing. CD4+ T cells were isolated after less than 13 days of culture. Either the BNT162b2 or mRNA-1273 vaccine was given to participants in two doses. Their specific antigens are unknown. Repertoires were generated with immunoSEQ multiplex PCR, while TCRdb's copy carries only in-frame clones and drops some. The data contain around 69,000 clones, around 74% of them seen just once; the ten biggest clones take up 1.5% to 1.8%. Sequenced here: CD4+ T cells from PBMCs cultured with HCoV-229E spike peptides, sampled after COVID-19 vaccination. The source is a human donor who received a COVID-19 vaccine.

The J gene is TRBJ1-2, the V gene TRBV6-2 or TRBV6-3; TRBD1 aligns across 8 bases. V shed 4 bases, J shed 9 bases, and the junction held 13 bases outside the gene matches. The CDR3 totals 15 residues. The germline V gene encodes CDR1 MNHEY and CDR2 SVGEGT. The CDR3 is CASSLERTGSFRYTF. CDR3 nucleotide sequence: TGTGCCAGCAGTTTAGAACGGACAGGGAGTTTTCGCTACACCTTC.

The chain recombines TRBV3-1 (or the pseudogene TRBV3-2) with TRBJ2-3, with a possible D match to TRBD1 (6 bases). V dropped 2 bases and J dropped 10 bases, with 10 bases sitting between them. The CDR3 length is 12 residues. Germline CDR1 is LGHDT and CDR2 is YNNKEL (reference sequence). The CDR3 bases are TGTGCCAGCAGCCAACAGGGGCGTCCGCAGTATTTT. This gives the protein CASSQQGRPQYF.

The chain employs TRBV5-6 and TRBJ1-1, with 7 bases lining up with TRBD1. V lost 3 bases and J lost 3; bases outside the gene matches: 5. CDR3 length: 14 residues. Germline V gene lookup returns CDR1 SGHDT and CDR2 YYEEEE. The CDR3, as DNA: TGTGCCAGCAGCTCGGACAGGAGCCACACTGAAGCTTTCTTT. Amino acids: CASSSDRSHTEAFF.